The subject of this entry is one TCR beta chain. Its antigen specificity is not known. Per-nucleotide qualities are absent, and no much larger clonotype sits a single base away. The cohort comprised some 700 healthy bone marrow donors. At the time of sampling, all cohort members were nominally healthy, though unrecorded immune exposures were likely present. The donor tested CMV seropositive and was one of the 289 seropositive cohort members. Each donor provided a peripheral blood sample, and peripheral blood mononuclear cells were used for TCR beta sequencing. Genomic DNA was extracted from the blood cell samples with the Qiagen DNeasy Blood Extraction Kit. Library prep was done by the immunoSEQ multiplex PCR assay. The multiplex PCR relied on a mix of 60 forward primers for TCR Vbeta segments and 13 reverse primers for TCR Jbeta segments. The CDR3 region of rearranged TCR beta genes was amplified from genomic DNA with a multiplex PCR assay. The amplified TCR beta libraries were sequenced on the Illumina HiSeq System as 87-base-pair reads. The source study handled its data this way. A later analysis tallied around 80 million unique TCR beta chains across the 700 or so repertoires, and about 12 million of those chains were shared by two or more donors. To remove PCR and sequencing errors, raw reads were error-corrected and collapsed into unique sequences using a nearest-neighbor algorithm that merged closely related sequences. To assign V, D and J gene segments, CDR3 sequences were aligned to IMGT reference sequences. For a sequence to be retained, at least a six-nucleotide match to both a V gene segment and a J gene segment was required. Rearrangements were classified as productive when the CDR3 lacked stop codons and remained in frame with V and J, and all other rearrangements were classified as non-productive. CDR3 was defined according to IMGT convention as the region running from the second conserved V-encoded cysteine to the conserved J-encoded phenylalanine. In an earlier analysis of just under 600 of the donors, sequences lacking an unambiguous match to a single V gene segment were excluded. In an earlier analysis of about 590 of the donors, a V segment was called functional when productive rearrangements were above 56.7%, and segregating when the standard deviation between donors exceeded 5%. A statistical classification framework was built to diagnose cytomegalovirus status from the catalog of TCR beta chain sequences. A later analysis assigned V and J genes by comparing TCR nucleotide sequences with IMGT/GENE-DB human TR gene sequences. In a later analysis, CDR3 sequences and most-parsimonious VDJ recombination scenarios were assigned using the TCRdist pipeline. In a later analysis, every TCR beta chain was defined by the combination of its CDR3 amino acid sequence and its V-gene family, and reads without a unique V-gene family were dropped. As a way to deal with suspected cross-contamination and a sequencing artifact, a later analysis dropped approximately 570 nucleotide sequences that were highly shared and had low generation probability. In a later analysis, a clonal expansion index was calculated for each public chain from normalized within-repertoire ranks of inferred template counts. In a later analysis, generation probabilities were computed with a VDJ recombination model fitted to out-of-frame rearrangements, and the resulting probabilities were checked against IGoR. Hypergeometric tests were used in a later analysis to score TCR-TCR, TCR-HLA and TCR-CMV co-occurrence, with a repertoire-size bias correction applied to the TCR pairs. False discovery rates were estimated in a later analysis by permuting HLA or CMV assignments 20 times. In a later analysis, co-occurring TCRs were grouped using DBSCAN, with TCRdist sequence similarity added in when clustering inside HLA-allele-positive subsets. For co-occurrence clustering, repertoires with fewer than 30,000 or more than 120,000 public chains were excluded, along with roughly five repertoires with anomalous nucleotide sharing. Sourced from immuneACCESS, this table was stored by TCRdb with only in-frame sequences that have V and J called. A share of the clones is absent; for the studies checked, an unresolved V gene accounts for under half, and the remainder has no known explanation. That table supplies the V and J calls and clone size; D and trimming were determined from the DNA. The sample table holds around 83,000 clones, of which roughly 73% were seen once. Around 4.4% of the sample belongs to the ten largest clones.

These data belong to a study of cytomegalovirus exposure and HLA in healthy donors (dated by TCRdb to 2017 to 2019). Regarding the study in general: An earlier analysis of several hundred of the donors reported 250 to 300 Gb of sequence data and 95 million to 130 million unique TCR beta sequences obtained from roughly 180 million T cells. The T cell repertoires of under 700 subjects were profiled by immunosequencing and related to cytomegalovirus serostatus. Roughly 5 DR-DQ haplotypes were handled as single units for association and clustering, since linkage in the cohort was strong. An earlier analysis of about 600 of the donors used high-throughput TCR beta sequencing to judge whether each TCR beta V gene segment behaved as functional or pseudogenic. Every repertoire in the discovery cohort had been generated on one and the same sequencing platform. Alongside the repertoire data, information on donor age, sex, ethnicity and CMV serostatus was compiled. Along with the 666-subject first cohort, a separate validation cohort of over a hundred different subjects was used. The number of typed donors differed by locus: about 620-640 for A, B, C, DRB1 and DQB1; some 540 for DQA1; some 610 for DPA1; and roughly 450 for DPB1. The study was designed to test whether signatures of past pathogen exposure could be identified by cataloging public T cell receptors. HLA typing included class I and class II loci at four-digit resolution. The study combined high-throughput TCR immunosequencing, statistical association of individual TCRs with disease status, and machine learning to predict cytomegalovirus infection status. Rather than using new phenotypic data, the later analysis identified candidate immune exposures from TCR beta sequences and from how often those sequences occurred across donors. Roughly 290 gigabases of sequencing data and 70 million to 100 million unique TCR sequences made up an early release that covered 500 to 650 HLA-typed donors. A later analysis re-examined previously published TCR beta repertoires from more than 600 donors and added high-resolution HLA genotyping to investigate patterns of TCR occurrence. The genetic ancestry cluster associated with self-reported Caucasian donors included 81% of the approximately 400 genotyped donors. On average, around 240,000 unique TCR beta nucleotide sequences were sequenced per donor among 398 genotyped donors of the cohort, with 15% to 20% of those sequences being non-productive. In a later genetic analysis, genome-wide SNP genotypes for about three fifths of the roughly 670 donors were used, and that subset was treated as a discovery cohort. General conclusions and limits of the study: At a false discovery rate of 0.05, a later analysis linked roughly 17,000 TCR beta sequences to specific HLA alleles. Sequencing depth was assumed to be roughly uniform across donors in the presence/absence analyses, though that assumption may not hold. When HLA alleles, especially DR and DQ, strongly co-occurred, attributing TCR associations to individual alleles was difficult. A later analysis found that most CMV-associated TCR beta chains appeared HLA-restricted, with HLA associations seemingly driven largely by CMV exposure. Because counts were too low, seventeen rarely observed V segments, including chromosome 9 orphons, were left out of the earlier analysis of a few hundred of the donors. Three of the identified cytomegalovirus-associated TCR beta chains were confirmed in vitro to be specific for cytomegalovirus antigens. CMV serostatus was the only immune exposure information available for the cohort. In a later analysis, several top co-occurrence clusters were reported to appear linked to parvovirus B19, influenza, CMV and Epstein-Barr virus. The classifier was reported to diagnose cytomegalovirus status with high specificity and sensitivity in both the original cohort and the validation cohort. In this cohort, only TCR beta chains were sequenced, and detectable features were limited by the absence of alpha or paired-chain data. Correlated functional status among segregating V segments might be attributable to linkage disequilibrium, but an unknown experimental factor could not be ruled out. A cluster of highly shared sequence variants was judged likely to represent a technical artifact of the sequencing pipeline. According to a later analysis, TCR association rates differed among HLA loci, with DRB1 alleles showing the most associated TCRs and HLA-C alleles showing the fewest. According to the authors, the approach could potentially be generalized to other disease states and immunological phenotypes. A later analysis found that HLA-associated TCR beta chains were more clonally expanded and had lower generation probabilities than equally common non-associated chains. Because the 87-base-pair reads could not distinguish some IMGT-functional V segments, including TRBV6-2 and TRBV6-3, those segments were excluded. Because HLA typing was unavailable for some donors at each locus, only the typed subset was used in association tests. A further reported finding was that TCR beta sequences accurately predicted the HLA-A and HLA-B alleles for most subjects in the first cohort. Across donors, most TCR sequences were observed very rarely, whereas some public TCRs were present in many individuals. In an earlier analysis of some 640 of the donors, most TCR beta V segments were observed in productive rearrangements about 87% or about 30% of the time, broadly matching IMGT annotations. The study gave a list of about 160 TCR beta chains associated with cytomegalovirus. An association between a missense DCLRE1C variant and V-gene and J-gene trimming of TCR beta chains was found in a later genetic analysis and replicated in an independent cohort. Compared with the approximately 670-donor mean, donors in an Asian-associated ancestry cluster had fewer N-insertions in productive TCRs, according to a later genetic analysis.

CDR3 length: 15 amino acids, cysteine to phenylalanine. Only CDR3 DNA remains: 45 bases, in frame from the first base. The germline V end is reduced by 2 bases and the J end by 5 bases; junction bases left unmatched: 5. The germline V gene encodes CDR1 MNHNS and CDR2 SASEGT. The chain is encoded by TRBV6-1 joined to TRBJ2-1; TRBD2 lines up with 8 middle nucleotides. The source of this sequence is a male donor in good health and CMV-seropositive. The sequenced sample was PBMCs. The nucleotide sequence is TGTGCCAGCAGTGAATTCGGGGGGGCCAACAATGAGCAGTTCTTC. It specifies CASSEFGGANNEQFF.